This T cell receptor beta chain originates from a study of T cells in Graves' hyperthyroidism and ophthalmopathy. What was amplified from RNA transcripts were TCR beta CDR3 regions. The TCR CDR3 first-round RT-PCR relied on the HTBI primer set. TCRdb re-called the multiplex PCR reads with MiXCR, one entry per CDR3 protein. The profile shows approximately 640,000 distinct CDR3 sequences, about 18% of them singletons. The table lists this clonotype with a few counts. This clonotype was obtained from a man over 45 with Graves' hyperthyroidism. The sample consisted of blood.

In nucleotides, the CDR3 is TGTGCCACCAGCAGGGACCATCTAGGCTATGGCTACACCTTC. This sequence encodes CATSRDHLGYGYTF. The chain carries TRBV15 and TRBJ1-2; no firm D call. The CDR3 runs to 14 residues. Germline CDR1 is LNHNV and CDR2 is YYDKDF (reference sequence). Deletions cut 3 bases from V and 4 bases from J, with 12 bases between. The variable domain in full, with the rest retrieved from reference TRBV15 and TRBJ1-2, is DAMVIQNPRYQVTQFGKPVTLSCSQTLNHNVMYWYQQKSSQAPKLLFHYYDKDFNNEADTPDNFQSRRPNTSFCFLDIRSPGLGDTAMYLCATSRDHLGYGYTFGSGTRLTVV.